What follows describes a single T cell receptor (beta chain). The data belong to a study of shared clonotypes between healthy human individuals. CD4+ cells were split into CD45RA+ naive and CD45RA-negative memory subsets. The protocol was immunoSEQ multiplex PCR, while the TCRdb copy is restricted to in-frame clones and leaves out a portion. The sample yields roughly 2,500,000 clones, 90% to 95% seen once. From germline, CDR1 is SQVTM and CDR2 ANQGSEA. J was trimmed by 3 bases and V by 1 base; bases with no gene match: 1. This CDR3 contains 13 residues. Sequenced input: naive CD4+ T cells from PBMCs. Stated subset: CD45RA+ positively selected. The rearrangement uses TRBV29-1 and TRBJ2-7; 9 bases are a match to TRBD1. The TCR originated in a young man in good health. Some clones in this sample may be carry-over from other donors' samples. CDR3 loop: CSVEVDRGYEQYF. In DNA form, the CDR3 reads TGCAGCGTTGAAGTGGACAGGGGCTACGAGCAGTACTTC.